One and the same sample provided the 30 T cell receptor beta chains below, sequenced in a study of T cell changes during pregnancy in multiple sclerosis. Repertoires were generated with immunoSEQ multiplex PCR, while TCRdb's copy carries only in-frame clones and drops some. In the table there are 70,000 to 95,000 clones, about 93% of which are singletons. This specimen was peripheral blood, taken in the first trimester of pregnancy. These TCRs come from a female donor with multiple sclerosis, enrolled in a pregnancy study.

V usage is TRBV5-1 and J usage is TRBJ2-1; D uncertain. Germline V CDR1 and CDR2: SGHRS, YFSETQ. This CDR3 is built from 14 residues. Trimming removed 0 bases at V and 9 bases at J, with 13 bases between. Written as DNA, the CDR3 is TGCGCCAGCAGCTTGGGCCGGGTGAGCACTGAGCAGTTCTTC. This codes for CASSLGRVSTEQFF.

The table lists this clone with a count of one. The V call is TRBV7-3, the J call TRBJ1-1; D is uncertain. V was shortened by 4 bases and J by 4 bases, with 19 bases between the two germline ends. The CDR3 has 16 amino acids. Germline V gene sequence: CDR1 SGHTA, CDR2 FQGTGA. Here the CDR3 DNA reads TGTGCCAGCAGCTGGAGGCCTACGGCGTTGTGCACTGAAGCTTTCTTT. This gives the protein CASSWRPTALCTEAFF.

The CDR3 sequence: CASSPRTGSHPSGNTIYF. CDR3 nucleotide sequence: TGTGCCAGCAGTCCCCGGACAGGGTCTCATCCCTCTGGAAACACCATATATTTT. The chain combines TRBV27 with TRBJ1-3, with 8 nucleotides matching TRBD1. With 5 bases clipped from V and 0 bases from J, the junction kept 12 bases outside the gene matches. Per the germline V gene, CDR1 is MNHEY and CDR2 is SMNVEV (reference sequence). This CDR3 spans 18 amino acids.

The chain couples TRBV29-1 to TRBJ1-1; 8 bases match TRBD1. CDR1 and CDR2 from the germline V gene are SQVTM and ANQGSEA. With V trimmed by 5 bases and J by 3 bases, 17 bases remained unmatched. The CDR3 covers 17 residues. The CDR3 reads CSVWRSTGQGLDTEAFF. In DNA form, the CDR3 reads TGCAGCGTTTGGCGGTCGACAGGACAGGGATTAGACACTGAAGCTTTCTTT. Full variable domain (outside the CDR3, taken from reference TRBV29-1 and TRBJ1-1): SAVISQKPSRDICQRGTSLTIQCQVDSQVTMMFWYRQQPGQSLTLIATANQGSEATYESGFVIDKFPISRPNLTFSTLTVSNMSPEDSSIYLCSVWRSTGQGLDTEAFFGQGTRLTVV.

The rearrangement joins TRBV7-9 to TRBJ2-1; TRBD1 might be the D (6 bases). This CDR3 contains 15 residues. The V and J ends lost 4 bases and 0 bases respectively, with 10 bases between them. Germline CDR1 SEHNR, CDR2 FQNEAQ (reference sequence). The CDR3 bases are TGTGCCAGCAGCTCAGACAGGAGCTCCTACAATGAGCAGTTCTTC. Its protein product is CASSSDRSSYNEQFF. Full variable domain (outside the CDR3, taken from reference TRBV7-9 and TRBJ2-1): DTGVSQNPRHKITKRGQNVTFRCDPISEHNRLYWYRQTLGQGPEFLTYFQNEAQLEKSRLLSDRFSAERPKGSFSTLEIQRTEQGDSAMYLCASSSDRSSYNEQFFGPGTRLTVL.

This chain joins TRBV2 and TRBJ1-2; no clear D. This CDR3 has 13 residues. Germline V gene lookup returns CDR1 SNHLY and CDR2 FYNNEI. Trimming pared 8 bases from V and 8 bases from J, leaving 18 bases between. The CDR3: CASGHSNPGGYTF. The DNA of the CDR3 is TGTGCCAGCGGGCACAGCAATCCGGGGGGCTACACCTTC.

V usage is TRBV7-9 and J usage is TRBJ2-1; weak D call: TRBD2 (5 bases). This CDR3 comprises 16 residues. The V and J ends lost 3 bases and 0 bases respectively, with 12 bases between them. Germline V CDR1 and CDR2: SEHNR, FQNEAQ (reference sequence). The CDR3 nucleotides read TGTGCCAGCAGCTTCCGCTCTGGGAGCTCCTACAATGAGCAGTTCTTC. Translating it yields CASSFRSGSSYNEQFF.

The chain couples TRBV7-8 to TRBJ2-3; TRBD2 matches at 11 bases. Unmatched junction bases numbered 7, after V lost 1 base and J lost 4 bases. The CDR3 spans 17 residues. The germline V gene encodes CDR1 SGHVS and CDR2 FQNEAQ. The CDR3 DNA is TGTGCCAGCAGCTTAGTTGCGACTAGCGGGGCCCCAGATACGCAGTATTTT. It encodes CASSLVATSGAPDTQYF.

The chain uses TRBV27 and TRBJ2-1; possibly TRBD1 for D (5 bases). CDR1 is MNHEY, CDR2 SMNVEV, per germline (reference sequence). The CDR3 contains 12 residues. V was shortened by 5 bases and J by 9 bases, with 11 bases between the two germline ends. DNA of the CDR3: TGTGCCAGCAGTGGGGCAGGCAGTGAGCAGTTCTTC. Translation: CASSGAGSEQFF.

The chain employs TRBV4-2 and TRBJ2-1; 8 bases are a match to TRBD2. Germline values: CDR1 LGHNA, CDR2 YNFKEQ. V shed 2 bases and J 4 bases; nucleotides not matched to a gene: 7. The CDR3 is 16 amino acids. CDR3 nucleotide sequence: TGTGCCAGCAGCCAATCAGGCGGGGGGCCGTACAATGAGCAGTTCTTC. Encoded protein: CASSQSGGGPYNEQFF.

The chain couples TRBV15 to TRBJ2-5, with D maybe TRBD2 (5 bases). The V gene's germline CDR1 is LNHNV and CDR2 YYDKDF (reference sequence). The CDR3 length is 13 residues. The ends were cut back, 2 bases at V and 5 bases at J, with 9 bases in the middle. The CDR3 loop is CATSRSPGETQYF. The CDR3 region has the DNA TGTGCCACCAGCAGATCTCCGGGGGAGACCCAGTACTTC.

V and J are TRBV2 and TRBJ1-4; D gene unclear. The ends were cut back, 10 bases at V and 2 bases at J, with 11 bases in the middle. The germline gives CDR1 SNHLY, CDR2 FYNNEI. The CDR3 sequence is 13 residues long. The CDR3 sequence: CATGRETNEKLFF. CDR3 DNA sequence: TGTGCCACTGGCCGGGAGACTAATGAAAAACTGTTTTTT.

V gene TRBV6-5 combines with J gene TRBJ1-1; 7 nucleotides align to TRBD1. The CDR3 contains 13 residues. Germline CDR1 reads MNHEY; CDR2 reads SVGAGI. V dropped 2 bases and J dropped 7; count of bases not matched to a gene: 4. CDR3 DNA: TGTGCCAGCAGTTACGGGACAGCCGGTGAAGCTTTCTTT. Its translation: CASSYGTAGEAFF.

The chain's CDR3 is CASSFLGVQPQHF. In DNA, the CDR3 is TGTGCCAGCAGTTTTCTCGGAGTTCAGCCCCAGCATTTT. V gene TRBV27 combines with J gene TRBJ1-5; D is undetermined. This CDR3 has 13 amino acids. Germline V gives CDR1 MNHEY, CDR2 SMNVEV (reference sequence). V gave up 3 bases and J gave up 6 bases, with 9 bases separating them.

The chain combines TRBV6-5 with TRBJ2-1; D unresolved. This CDR3 has 16 amino acids. V shed 4 bases and J shed 0 bases, with 13 bases lying between them. In germline, CDR1 is MNHEY, CDR2 SVGAGI. DNA for the CDR3: TGTGCCAGCAGTTTCCGGCCGGAGAGCTCCTACAATGAGCAGTTCTTC. This codes for CASSFRPESSYNEQFF.

The gene calls are TRBV5-1 and TRBJ1-4; weak D call: TRBD1 (5 bases). The V gene's germline CDR1 is SGHRS and CDR2 YFSETQ. The CDR3 sequence is 15 residues long. The V gene lost 2 bases and the J gene lost 3 bases, with 11 bases spanning the gap. As DNA, the CDR3 is TGCGCCAGCAGCTTCTTAAGACAGCCTAATGAAAAACTGTTTTTT. Protein product: CASSFLRQPNEKLFF.

The chain uses TRBV11-2 and TRBJ2-1; a possible D gene is TRBD1 (6 bases). Trimming took 5 bases from V and 4 from J, leaving 9 bases between them. Germline V gives CDR1 SGHAT, CDR2 FQNNGV. The CDR3 sequence is 13 residues long. Written as DNA, the CDR3 is TGTGCCAGCAGCAACGGACAGTACAATGAGCAGTTCTTC. Protein product: CASSNGQYNEQFF.

The chain has TRBV5-1 and TRBJ1-6; 9 bases align to TRBD1. CDR3 length: 15 residues. CDR1 is SGHRS, CDR2 YFSETQ, per germline. V lost 4 bases to trimming and J lost 9 bases; unmatched junction nucleotides: 8. CDR3 DNA: TGCGCCAGCAGCGCCTCTGGACAGGGGATTTCACCCCTCCACTTT. It encodes CASSASGQGISPLHF.

V and J are TRBV2 and TRBJ1-1, with D uncertain. This CDR3 spans 13 amino acids. V was cut by 10 bases and J by 3 bases, with 15 bases left in between. Germline-derived CDR1 and CDR2 are SNHLY and FYNNEI. CDR3 coding DNA: TGTGCCAATACACCTCATCGGGACACTGAAGCTTTCTTT. Amino acids: CANTPHRDTEAFF.

At least ten counts were recorded for this clone. The CDR3 loop is CASRTTGIPYNEQFF. DNA for the CDR3: TGTGCCAGCAGAACGACAGGGATCCCCTACAATGAGCAGTTCTTC. The gene calls are TRBV6-1 and TRBJ2-1; 7 positions agree with TRBD1. Germline values: CDR1 MNHNS, CDR2 SASEGT. The CDR3 extends over 15 amino acids. V dropped 6 bases and J dropped 2; count of bases not matched to a gene: 7.

The V gene is TRBV9, the J gene TRBJ1-3; 9 bases are shared with TRBD1. This CDR3 contains 17 residues. V lost 1 base to trimming and J lost 0 bases; unmatched junction nucleotides: 5. Per germline, CDR1 SGDLS and CDR2 YYNGEE. CDR3 sequence (DNA): TGTGCCAGCAGCGTATCGACAGGGGGGAGCTCTGGAAACACCATATATTTT. Translating gives CASSVSTGGSSGNTIYF. Using reference TRBV9 and TRBJ1-3 for the parts outside the CDR3, the full variable domain is DSGVTQTPKHLITATGQRVTLRCSPRSGDLSVYWYQQSLDQGLQFLIQYYNGEERAKGNILERFSAQQFPDLHSELNLSSLELGDSALYFCASSVSTGGSSGNTIYFGEGSWLTVV.

This clone turned up a few times. V is TRBV27 and J is TRBJ1-1; a weak D match, TRBD1 (6 bases). Trimming pared 3 bases from V and 1 base from J, leaving 9 bases between. Germline values: CDR1 MNHEY, CDR2 SMNVEV (reference sequence). CDR3 length: 14 amino acids. The CDR3 loop is CASSFGGANTEAFF. The CDR3 DNA is TGTGCCAGCAGTTTTGGGGGGGCGAACACTGAAGCTTTCTTT.

The J gene is TRBJ1-5, the V gene TRBV5-1, with unresolved D. V was shortened by 3 bases and J by 5 bases, with 9 bases between the two germline ends. This CDR3 contains 13 residues. CDR1 SGHRS and CDR2 YFSETQ come from the germline V gene. CDR3 DNA: TGCGCCAGCAGCTCTGAGGTGGATCAGCCCCAGCATTTT. Encoded protein: CASSSEVDQPQHF.

This chain connects TRBV6-5 to TRBJ1-1, with a possible D match to TRBD1 (6 bases). V was shortened by 4 bases and J by 3 bases, with 9 bases between the two germline ends. The CDR3 sequence is 13 residues long. The germline gives CDR1 MNHEY, CDR2 SVGAGI. CDR3 loop: CASSFGQYTEAFF. CDR3 in DNA: TGTGCCAGCAGTTTCGGACAGTACACTGAAGCTTTCTTT.

This chain links TRBV19 with TRBJ2-1, with D perhaps matching TRBD2 (5 bases). V was pared by 5 bases and J by 3 bases, with 17 bases between. Per the germline V gene, CDR1 is LNHDA and CDR2 is SQIVND (reference sequence). CDR3 length: 16 amino acids. The DNA of the CDR3 is TGTGCCAGTAGTGCCGACGGGGTTTCGGTCTACAATGAGCAGTTCTTC. This translates into CASSADGVSVYNEQFF.

This chain uses TRBV7-6 with TRBJ1-1, with D possibly TRBD1 on 6 matching bases. Trimming stripped 5 bases from V and 1 base from J, with 8 bases between. Germline CDR1 SGHVS, CDR2 FNYEAQ. This CDR3 comprises 13 residues. This chain's CDR3 is CASSVGQNTEAFF. As DNA, the CDR3 is TGTGCCAGCAGCGTGGGACAGAACACTGAAGCTTTCTTT.

The rearrangement uses TRBV6-5 and TRBJ1-2; D is possibly TRBD1 (5 bases). CDR3 length equals 15 residues. Germline-derived CDR1 and CDR2 are MNHEY and SVGAGI. The V gene lost 0 bases and the J gene lost 5 bases, with 13 bases spanning the gap. The CDR3 nucleotides read TGTGCCAGCAGTTACTCGACGGCAGGGCGGTATGGCTACACCTTC. Translated: CASSYSTAGRYGYTF.

CDR3 sequence reads: CASSPPTGDYGYTF. Written as DNA, the CDR3 is TGTGCCAGCAGTCCCCCAACAGGGGACTATGGCTACACCTTC. The gene calls are TRBV6-5 and TRBJ1-2, with 7 bases matching TRBD1. V lost 5 bases and J lost 3; bases outside the gene matches: 6. This CDR3 is 14 amino acids long. Germline V lookup: CDR1 MNHEY, CDR2 SVGAGI.

This chain links TRBV7-9 with TRBJ2-1; D is unclear. V was pared by 5 bases and J by 4 bases, with 15 bases between. Per germline, CDR1 SEHNR and CDR2 FQNEAQ (reference sequence). CDR3 length: 15 residues. The CDR3 coding sequence is TGTGCCAGCAGCCAGGCCCGAACTGGTTACAATGAGCAGTTCTTC. This gives the protein CASSQARTGYNEQFF.

CDR3 nucleotides: TGCGCCAGCAGCCCGTCCAGGAGGGAGAACTATGGCTACACCTTC. Translating gives CASSPSRRENYGYTF. This rearrangement joins TRBV4-1 to TRBJ1-2, with no clear D. CDR1 is MGHRA, CDR2 YSYEKL, per germline. This CDR3 is built from 15 residues. The ends were cut back, 4 bases at V and 2 bases at J, with 14 bases in the middle.